The TCR beta chain under discussion was sequenced for a study of blood T cell repertoires in COVID-19. The overall study: Samples taken during acute and convalescent COVID-19 were collected in the United States, Italy and Spain. The analysed material was cDNA or gDNA that came from T cells, B-cell-depleted T cells, or PBMCs.

CDR1 and CDR2 (germline): SGHRS, YFSETQ. The V gene lost 5 bases and the J gene lost 8 bases, with 16 bases spanning the gap. This CDR3 region has 13 residues. How the authors handled the data: Nucleated cell counts were estimated from reference gene primer amplification. The method was immunoSEQ multiplex PCR; TCRdb's version includes in-frame clones alone and lacks a portion of them. The DNA gave D and trimming, while V, J and clone size come from that table. The sample yields almost 25,000 clones, about 90% seen once. The chain has TRBV5-1 and TRBJ1-2, with a tentative D call TRBD1 (6 bases). This TCR was recovered from a man in his 70s with active COVID-19. Sequencing was performed on peripheral blood. CDR3 protein: CASSQTGSGGYTF. The CDR3 region has the DNA TGCGCCAGCAGTCAAACAGGGTCGGGGGGCTACACCTTC.